These T cell receptor beta chains were read from a single sample in a study of T cell repertoires in cytomegalovirus infection. TCRdb ran MiXCR on the reads and lists one entry per CDR3 protein. The repertoire holds fewer than 350,000 distinct CDR3 sequences, with around 29% as singletons. Their cognate antigens are unknown. Here the sequenced sample was cultured PBMCs, taken from culture after CMV antigen stimulation. Receptors originate from a human donor in good health (CMV status not recorded). Some clones in this sample may be carry-over from other donors' samples. The CDR3 runs from the conserved cysteine through the conserved F or W. D genes are given only for firm matches. Not every row has a clone size; where given, it reads once, few, many or a size class.

J,size,D,V,CDR3,DNA
TRBJ1-6,.,.,TRBV3-1,CASSVQGRNSPLHF,TGTGCCAGCAGCGTACAGGGAAGGAATTCACCCCTCCACTTT
TRBJ1-1,few,.,TRBV7-9,CASSLFRESNTEAFF,TGTGCCAGCAGCTTATTCCGGGAGTCGAACACTGAAGCTTTCTTT
TRBJ1-2,few,.,TRBV20-1,CSARVPGGDYGYTF,TGCAGTGCTAGAGTCCCGGGGGGGGACTATGGCTACACCTTC
TRBJ2-5,.,TRBD1,TRBV24-1,CATSDPGQGGGETQYF,TGTGCCACCAGTGACCCAGGACAGGGGGGGGGAGAGACCCAGTACTTC
TRBJ2-7,.,TRBD2,TRBV11-2,CASRSASGSYEQYF,TGTGCCAGCAGGTCGGCTAGCGGGAGCTACGAGCAGTACTTC
TRBJ2-3,.,.,TRBV28,CASSRQSTGLDTQYF,TGTGCCAGCAGCCGACAGTCTACGGGGTTAGATACGCAGTATTTT
TRBJ2-7,few,.,TRBV20-1,CSARGIWRSSYEQYF,TGCAGTGCTAGAGGAATTTGGCGGTCCTCCTACGAGCAGTACTTC
TRBJ2-1,.,TRBD2,TRBV18,CASSPLASGILRSSYNEQFF,TGTGCCAGCTCACCACTTGCCAGCGGGATTTTGAGGAGCTCCTACAATGAGCAGTTCTTC
TRBJ2-5,few,.,TRBV27,CASSLLAEGETQYF,TGTGCCAGCAGTTTACTTGCTGAGGGAGAGACCCAGTACTTC
TRBJ1-1,few,TRBD1,TRBV6-5,CASSYGIDRGPNEAFF,TGTGCCAGCAGTTACGGAATCGACAGGGGGCCTAATGAAGCTTTCTTT
TRBJ2-7,.,TRBD1,TRBV5-8,CASSLMGQAGDEQYF,TGTGCCAGCAGCTTGATGGGACAGGCGGGCGACGAGCAGTACTTC
TRBJ1-2,.,.,TRBV3-1,CASSTGLRGYTF,TGTGCCAGCAGCACAGGTTTGCGCGGCTACACCTTC
TRBJ2-7,few,.,TRBV20-1,CSARKAQGIDEQYF,TGCAGTGCTAGGAAGGCCCAGGGCATCGACGAGCAGTACTTC
TRBJ2-7,few,.,TRBV6-2/TRBV6-3,CASSYSAGRSYEQYF,TGTGCCAGCAGTTACTCGGCAGGCCGCTCCTACGAGCAGTACTTC
TRBJ2-7,few,TRBD1,TRBV24-1,CATSGTAGTGGEEQYF,TGTGCCACCAGTGGCACCGCCGGGACAGGGGGAGAAGAGCAGTACTTC
TRBJ2-7,.,.,TRBV6-1,CASTLRDAYYEQYF,TGTGCCAGCACCCTCCGGGACGCTTACTACGAGCAGTACTTC
TRBJ2-5,few,TRBD2,TRBV6-1,CASSGLAGGATRETQYF,TGTGCCAGCAGTGGCCTAGCGGGAGGGGCGACTCGTGAGACCCAGTACTTC
TRBJ2-4,.,.,TRBV7-3,CASSLSPPQGMGNIQYF,TGTGCCAGCAGCTTATCCCCTCCTCAGGGGATGGGAAACATTCAGTACTTC
TRBJ2-1,.,TRBD2,TRBV6-2/TRBV6-3,CASSRRSPASGSGGSQFF,TGTGCCAGCAGTAGAAGGAGCCCGGCTAGCGGGAGCGGGGGGAGTCAGTTCTTC
TRBJ2-2,few,TRBD2,TRBV5-1,CASSPRASGNGFGELFF,TGCGCCAGCAGCCCACGTGCTAGCGGGAATGGATTCGGGGAGCTGTTTTTT
TRBJ2-7,.,.,TRBV28,CASSPDRTYEQYF,TGTGCCAGCAGCCCTGACAGGACCTACGAGCAGTACTTC
TRBJ2-1,.,TRBD2,TRBV5-5,CASSLRSSGSINEQFF,TGTGCCAGCAGCTTGAGATCTAGCGGGAGTATAAATGAGCAGTTCTTC
TRBJ2-3,.,.,TRBV4-2,CASSQARGTPPDTQYF,TGTGCCAGCAGCCAAGCGAGGGGCACTCCCCCAGATACGCAGTATTTT
TRBJ2-3,.,TRBD1,TRBV12-3/TRBV12-4,CASSPRQGAVTDTQYF,TGTGCCAGCAGTCCCCGACAGGGGGCTGTCACAGATACGCAGTATTTT